This T cell receptor beta chain came from a study of OX40 agonist ivuxolimab in advanced cancers. Only in-frame clones appear in the TCRdb table, and some are missing; sequencing was by immunoSEQ multiplex PCR. The sample has 79,000 or so clones, 85% seen once; the top ten hold about 0.6%. V shed 0 bases and J shed 4 bases, with 12 bases lying between them. Germline lookup yields CDR1 LGHNA and CDR2 YNFKEQ. This CDR3 has 15 amino acids. In its sample, this clone was seen a few times. The receptor was isolated from an adult with an advanced solid tumor such as melanoma, head and neck, liver or kidney cancer. The specimen was CD4+ or CD8+ T cells sorted from blood, collected in a trial of the OX40 agonist ivuxolimab. The rearrangement joins TRBV4-2 to TRBJ1-2, with a tentative D call TRBD1 (5 bases). CDR3 loop: CASSQDLGVAYGYTF. In DNA, the CDR3 is TGTGCCAGCAGCCAAGATCTGGGGGTTGCCTATGGCTACACCTTC.